Presented here are 22 T cell receptor beta chains from one specimen sequenced in a study of blood T cell repertoires in COVID-19. The assay was immunoSEQ multiplex PCR, and TCRdb's table has in-frame clones only and misses some. The data contain tens of thousands of clones, approximately 82% of them seen just once; the ten biggest clones take up 8.5% to 12%. Sequenced input: peripheral blood. Every receptor here comes from a man between 60 and 75 years old with acute or convalescent COVID-19.

CDR3 sequence: CASSRSGQNGELFF. The CDR3 nucleotides read TGTGCCAGTAGTCGATCGGGACAAAACGGGGAGCTGTTTTTT. This sequence joins TRBV19 and TRBJ2-2; D is possibly TRBD1 (6 bases). The V gene lost 5 bases and the J gene lost 7 bases, with 14 bases spanning the gap. From germline, CDR1 is LNHDA and CDR2 SQIVND (reference sequence). The CDR3 totals 14 residues.

V and J are TRBV19 and TRBJ1-2; maybe TRBD1 (6 bases). This CDR3 is built from 15 residues. CDR1 and CDR2 (germline): LNHDA, SQIVND (reference sequence). The germline V and J ends were trimmed by 9 bases and 6 bases, with 23 bases remaining between them. The CDR3 protein is CARGAGLQGLHGYTF. CDR3 in DNA: TGTGCCAGGGGGGCCGGACTTCAGGGGCTGCATGGCTACACCTTC.

CDR3 nucleotides: TGTGCCAGCAGGACAGGGGGCACTTATAATTCACCCCTCCACTTT. The encoded protein is CASRTGGTYNSPLHF. The chain has TRBV6-4 and TRBJ1-6; 10 nucleotides agree with TRBD1. V gave up 6 bases and J gave up 4 bases; unmatched junction bases: 3. The CDR3 is made up of 15 amino acids. Germline V CDR1 and CDR2: MRHNA, SNTAGT.

The chain uses TRBV19 and TRBJ1-2, with D perhaps matching TRBD1 (5 bases). CDR1 and CDR2 from the germline V gene are LNHDA and SQIVND (reference sequence). The CDR3 length is 13 residues. The ends were cut back, 3 bases at V and 7 bases at J, with 12 bases in the middle. CDR3 sequence reads: CASSMAGTLGYTF. Written as DNA, the CDR3 is TGTGCCAGTAGTATGGCGGGGACCCTTGGCTACACCTTC.

In nucleotides, the CDR3 is TGTGCCAGCAGTTTTCAGGGGGGAAATCAGCCCCAGCATTTT. Its translation: CASSFQGGNQPQHF. This chain connects TRBV27 to TRBJ1-5; 7 bases agree with TRBD1. The ends lost 3 bases at V and 4 bases at J; junction bases unmatched: 3. CDR1 MNHEY and CDR2 SMNVEV come from the germline V gene (reference sequence). This CDR3 is built from 14 residues.

The chain has TRBV12-3 or TRBV12-4 and TRBJ1-3; the D gene is possibly TRBD1 (6 bases). The CDR3 has 11 residues. V dropped 0 bases and J dropped 14 bases, with 8 bases sitting between them. CDR3 protein: CASSLAGGVYF. DNA for the CDR3: TGTGCCAGCAGTTTAGCAGGGGGAGTATATTTT.

The chain has TRBV11-2 and TRBJ1-6; D gene uncertain. CDR1 is SGHAT and CDR2 is FQNNGV in the germline V gene. The CDR3 extends over 14 amino acids. V lost 1 base and J 1 base, leaving 2 bases between the germline ends. CDR3 DNA: TGTGCCAGCAGCTTAGTATCCTATAATTCACCCCTCCACTTT. Translation: CASSLVSYNSPLHF.

The chain links TRBV9 to TRBJ2-7; the D gene is possibly TRBD2 (5 bases). The CDR3 length is 13 residues. Trimming stripped 0 bases from V and 6 bases from J, with 10 bases between. Germline CDR1 is SGDLS and CDR2 is YYNGEE. Here the CDR3 reads CASSVGSEGEQYF. The CDR3 bases are TGTGCCAGCAGCGTAGGAAGTGAGGGCGAGCAGTACTTC.

V is TRBV6-2 or TRBV6-3 and J is TRBJ1-5, with D hard to call. There are 14 residues in the CDR3. The V end was cut by 3 bases, the J end by 0 bases, with 6 bases between. Germline V lookup: CDR1 MNHEY, CDR2 SVGEGT. In nucleotides, the CDR3 is TGTGCCAGCAGTTATCAGATTAGCAATCAGCCCCAGCATTTT. Translated, it gives CASSYQISNQPQHF.

Remarks on this clone: The germline gene is not matched at one end of the junction; a read error may be the cause. This chain uses TRBV7-7 with TRBJ2-3; the D gene is possibly TRBD2 (6 bases). The germline V gene encodes CDR1 SSHAT and CDR2 FNYEAQ (reference sequence). The length of the CDR3 is 14 residues. CDR3 bases: TGTGCTAGCAGCAGCGGGCCTAGCACAGATACGCAGTATTTT. This encodes CASSSGPSTDTQYF. Supplemented by reference TRBV7-7 and TRBJ2-3, the full variable domain reads GAGVSQSPRYKVTKRGQDVTLRCDPISSHATLYWYQQALGQGPEFLTYFNYEAQPDKSGLPSDRFSAERPEGSISTLTIQRTEQRDSAMYRCASSSGPSTDTQYFGPGTRLTVL.

The chain combines TRBV4-3 with TRBJ2-5; 8 nucleotides line up with TRBD1. CDR1 is LGHNA, CDR2 YSLEER, per germline. The CDR3 has 15 residues. V lost 4 bases to trimming and J lost 5 bases; unmatched junction nucleotides: 9. The chain's CDR3 is CASSRTTDRAETQYF. CDR3 bases: TGCGCCAGCAGCCGGACCACGGACAGGGCGGAGACCCAGTACTTC.

This chain uses TRBV5-1 with TRBJ1-6; tentative D call: TRBD1 (5 bases). CDR3 length equals 14 residues. The germline V and J ends were trimmed by 4 bases and 5 bases, with 10 bases remaining between them. Germline V gives CDR1 SGHRS, CDR2 YFSETQ. As DNA, the CDR3 is TGCGCCAGCAGCGCCCAGGGCCATAATTCACCCCTCCACTTT. Translated, it gives CASSAQGHNSPLHF. The full variable domain, completed using reference TRBV5-1 and TRBJ1-6, is KAGVTQTPRYLIKTRGQQVTLSCSPISGHRSVSWYQQTPGQGLQFLFEYFSETQRNKGNFPGRFSGRQFSNSRSEMNVSTLELGDSALYLCASSAQGHNSPLHFGNGTRLTVT.

The rearrangement uses TRBV28 and TRBJ2-5; D ambiguous. The CDR3 runs 11 residues. Per the germline V gene, CDR1 is MDHEN and CDR2 is SYDVKM. Trimming stripped 8 bases from V and 9 bases from J, with 13 bases between. The CDR3 loop reads CASSGSMAQYF. CDR3 sequence (DNA): TGTGCCAGCTCCGGGTCGATGGCCCAGTACTTC.

The V gene is TRBV18, the J gene TRBJ1-1; tentative D call: TRBD1 (6 bases). CDR1 is KGHSH, CDR2 LQKENI, per germline. V was pared by 4 bases and J by 1 base, with 10 bases between. The CDR3 totals 14 residues. In DNA form, the CDR3 reads TGTGCCAGCTCACTAGAAGGGGGGAACACTGAAGCTTTCTTT. This translates into CASSLEGGNTEAFF.

This rearrangement joins TRBV19 to TRBJ2-2; TRBD2 agrees at 10 bases. The germline gives CDR1 LNHDA, CDR2 SQIVND (reference sequence). J was trimmed by 6 bases and V by 6 bases; bases with no gene match: 25. The CDR3 sequence is 21 residues long. The CDR3 nucleotides are TGTGCCAGTAGGGACGAACCGGGACAGGCGTCTAGCGGGAGCGGGTCCGGGGAGCTGTTTTTT. It specifies CASRDEPGQASSGSGSGELFF. The full variable domain, rest sourced from reference TRBV19 and TRBJ2-2, is DGGITQSPKYLFRKEGQNVTLSCEQNLNHDAMYWYRQDPGQGLRLIYYSQIVNDFQKGDIAEGYSVSREKKESFPLTVTSAQKNPTAFYLCASRDEPGQASSGSGSGELFFGEGSRLTVL.

As to this clone: One junction end does not reproduce the germline sequence, and a read error may be involved. The chain uses TRBV11-3 and TRBJ2-1; possibly TRBD2 for D (5 bases). Germline V gene data show CDR1 as SGHNT and CDR2 as YENEEA. The CDR3 sequence is 12 residues long. Here the CDR3 reads CASSLAGDEQFF. For the CDR3, the DNA is TGTGCCAGCAGTTTAGCCGGGGATGAGCAGTTCTTC.

The chain couples TRBV19 to TRBJ1-5; D remains unclear. The CDR3 runs to 14 residues. Germline V gene data show CDR1 as LNHDA and CDR2 as SQIVND (reference sequence). Trimming pared 0 bases from V and 2 bases from J, leaving 5 bases between. The CDR3 is CASSIDTGNQPQHF. DNA of the CDR3: TGTGCCAGTAGTATAGATACGGGCAATCAGCCCCAGCATTTT.

V and J are TRBV19 and TRBJ2-3; tentatively, D is TRBD2 (6 bases). This CDR3 comprises 14 residues. V lost 5 bases, J lost 6 bases, and 15 bases lay in between. Germline CDR1 is LNHDA and CDR2 is SQIVND (reference sequence). CDR3 coding DNA: TGTGCCAGTAGTGATCGGGGGATCCCTGATACGCAGTATTTT. Its translation is CASSDRGIPDTQYF.

This clone came up once. The V gene is TRBV7-2, the J gene TRBJ2-7; possible D gene TRBD1, 6 bases. The CDR3 is 15 residues long. Germline-derived CDR1 and CDR2 are SGHTA and FQGNSA. Trimming took off 1 base at V and 3 bases at J, with 13 bases between the two ends. CDR3 loop: CASSLGQGWYYEQYF. DNA for the CDR3: TGTGCCAGCAGCTTAGGGCAGGGGTGGTACTACGAGCAGTACTTC.

CDR3 protein: CASSLYTSGRWQETQYF. CDR3 in DNA: TGTGCCAGCAGCCTATATACTAGCGGGAGATGGCAAGAGACCCAGTACTTC. The V and J genes are TRBV7-2 and TRBJ2-5; 11 bases fit TRBD2. Trimming removed 5 bases from V and 2 bases from J; junction bases left unmatched: 10. There are 17 residues in the CDR3. Germline loops: CDR1 SGHTA, CDR2 FQGNSA.

V gene TRBV3-1 (or the pseudogene TRBV3-2) combines with J gene TRBJ2-1, with 12 bases identical to TRBD2. In germline, CDR1 is LGHDT, CDR2 YNNKEL (reference sequence). The CDR3 is 16 residues long. The junction had 10 bases not matched to a gene; V was cut back by 4 bases and J by 9 bases. This CDR3 is CASSPPSGRVMGEQFF. In DNA form, the CDR3 reads TGTGCCAGCAGCCCCCCTAGCGGGAGGGTCATGGGTGAGCAGTTCTTC.

The chain employs TRBV6-2 or TRBV6-3 and TRBJ1-2; 7 nucleotides agree with TRBD1. Trimming took 2 bases from V and 2 from J; bases not matched to a gene: 5. The length of the CDR3 is 15 residues. Germline-derived CDR1 and CDR2 are MNHEY and SVGEGT. The CDR3 loop is CASSYRQGENYGYTF. CDR3 sequence (DNA): TGTGCCAGCAGTTACCGACAGGGCGAGAACTATGGCTACACCTTC.